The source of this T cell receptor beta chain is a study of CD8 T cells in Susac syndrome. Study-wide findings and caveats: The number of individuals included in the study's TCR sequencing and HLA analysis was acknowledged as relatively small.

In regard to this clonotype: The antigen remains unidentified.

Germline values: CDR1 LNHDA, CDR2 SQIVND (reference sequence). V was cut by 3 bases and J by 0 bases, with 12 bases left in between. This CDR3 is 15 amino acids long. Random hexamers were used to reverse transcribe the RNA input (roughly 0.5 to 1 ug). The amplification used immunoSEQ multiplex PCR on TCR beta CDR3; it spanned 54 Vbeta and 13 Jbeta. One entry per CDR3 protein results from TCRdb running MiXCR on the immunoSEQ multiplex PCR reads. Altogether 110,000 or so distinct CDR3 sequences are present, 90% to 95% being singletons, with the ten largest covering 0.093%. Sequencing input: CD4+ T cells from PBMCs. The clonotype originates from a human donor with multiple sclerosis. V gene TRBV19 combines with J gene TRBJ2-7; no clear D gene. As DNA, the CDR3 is TGTGCCAGTAGTATCACCGAGAGCAACTCCTACGAGCAGTACTTC. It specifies CASSITESNSYEQYF. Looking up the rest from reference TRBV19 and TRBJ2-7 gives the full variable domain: DGGITQSPKYLFRKEGQNVTLSCEQNLNHDAMYWYRQDPGQGLRLIYYSQIVNDFQKGDIAEGYSVSREKKESFPLTVTSAQKNPTAFYLCASSITESNSYEQYFGPGTRLTVT.